One sample yielded the 30 T cell receptor beta chains listed below, sequenced in a study of read filtering for tumor transcriptome and immune sequencing. The library was built from about 0.4 ug RNA with molecular barcoded adaptors for alpha/delta and beta/gamma chains. MiXCR was run by TCRdb on the reads, yielding one entry per CDR3 protein. The sample lists tens of thousands of distinct CDR3 sequences; 14% were seen once. Sequenced input: a population of CD138-negative cells sorted from bone marrow. The receptor source for this set is a donor at least 40 years old with multiple myeloma.

At least ten counts were recorded for this clonotype. The CDR3 region is CASSLTQGYTEAFF. CDR3 sequence (DNA): TGTGCCAGCAGTTTGACCCAGGGTTACACTGAAGCTTTCTTT. The rearrangement uses TRBV12-3 or TRBV12-4 and TRBJ1-1, with D tentatively TRBD1 (5 bases). V gave up 3 bases and J gave up 3 bases, with 11 bases separating them. This CDR3 spans 14 amino acids.

V and J are TRBV7-8 and TRBJ2-3; D is unresolved. The CDR3 runs 12 residues. The germline V gene has CDR1 SGHVS and CDR2 FQNEAQ. V was clipped by 0 bases and J by 6 bases, with 4 bases between them. The CDR3 nucleotides read TGTGCCAGCAGCTTAGCGTCGGATACGCAGTATTTT. Its translation: CASSLASDTQYF.

This clonotype was recorded many times. The chain couples TRBV29-1 to TRBJ2-7, with 10 bases identical to TRBD1. The CDR3 contains 14 residues. Trimming took 4 bases from V and 7 from J; bases not matched to a gene: 10. From germline, CDR1 is SQVTM and CDR2 ANQGSEA. The DNA of the CDR3 is TGCAGCGTTGGACCGGGACAGGGGACCCGGGAGCAGTACTTC. Encoded protein: CSVGPGQGTREQYF.

A remark on this clonotype: A single base separates this from a much larger clone, so it may be a read error. This chain links TRBV12-3 or TRBV12-4 with TRBJ2-4, with D maybe TRBD2 (5 bases). V dropped 7 bases and J dropped 0 bases, with 13 bases sitting between them. CDR3 length: 15 residues. The CDR3 loop reads CASNSGELAKNIQYF. In DNA, the CDR3 is TGTGCCAGCAACTCCGGGGAGTTAGCCAAAAACATTCAGTACTTC.

This clonotype was observed at least ten times. The genes are TRBV12-3 or TRBV12-4 and TRBJ1-1; 8 positions match TRBD1. This CDR3 spans 14 amino acids. V was clipped by 6 bases and J by 5 bases; unmatched bases: 8. CDR3 residues: CASRDRAFGTEAFF. CDR3 nucleotides: TGTGCCAGCAGGGACAGGGCATTTGGTACTGAAGCTTTCTTT.

In this sample, this clonotype turned up many times. This chain joins TRBV6-6 and TRBJ2-3; 14 bases map to TRBD2. The CDR3 consists of 15 residues. J gave up 7 bases and V 2 bases, and 2 bases lay outside the gene matches. The germline V gene has CDR1 MNHNY and CDR2 SVGAGI (reference sequence). The CDR3 is CASSYGTSGGYTQYF. The CDR3 DNA sequence: TGTGCCAGCAGTTACGGGACTAGCGGGGGATATACGCAGTATTTT.

The table lists this clonotype with many counts. The chain carries TRBV2 and TRBJ1-1; perhaps TRBD1 as D (5 bases). Looked up from germline, CDR1 is SNHLY and CDR2 is FYNNEI. V was cut by 6 bases and J by 4 bases, with 12 bases left in between. The CDR3 is made up of 13 amino acids. In nucleotides, the CDR3 is TGTGCCAGCAGCCCGGGGACCCGCACTGAAGCTTTCTTT. It is translated as CASSPGTRTEAFF. Drawing the rest from reference TRBV2 and TRBJ1-1, the complete variable domain is EPEVTQTPSHQVTQMGQEVILRCVPISNHLYFYWYRQILGQKVEFLVSFYNNEISEKSEIFDDQFSVERPDGSNFTLKIRSTKLEDSAMYFCASSPGTRTEAFFGQGTRLTVV.

This clonotype has a count of ten or more. This chain links TRBV29-1 with TRBJ1-5; D gene unclear. Germline assignment: CDR1 SQVTM and CDR2 ANQGSEA. Trimming took 4 bases from V and 4 from J, leaving 11 bases between them. This CDR3 comprises 13 residues. CDR3 in DNA: TGCAGCGTTGCGGGCGCCCTTAATCAGCCCCAGCATTTT. Translating it yields CSVAGALNQPQHF.

This clonotype was counted at least ten times. The chain recombines TRBV5-1 with TRBJ2-1; the D is unclear. The V end lost 1 base, the J end lost 6 bases, and 11 bases lay between the germline ends. Germline V gene lookup returns CDR1 SGHRS and CDR2 YFSETQ. The CDR3 is made up of 14 amino acids. CDR3 residues: CASSLLSFSNEQFF. The CDR3 bases are TGCGCCAGCAGCTTGTTATCGTTCAGCAATGAGCAGTTCTTC.

This clonotype was found many times. This chain joins TRBV20-1 and TRBJ2-3; a possible D gene is TRBD2 (6 bases). The germline gives CDR1 DFQATT, CDR2 SNEGSKA (reference sequence). The CDR3 totals 13 residues. Trimming left V 5 bases short and J 3 bases short, with 12 bases between. The CDR3 reads CSAENRETDTQYF. CDR3 coding DNA: TGCAGTGCTGAAAACCGGGAGACAGATACGCAGTATTTT.

This clonotype was counted at least ten times. V and J are TRBV28 and TRBJ2-7; 7 positions agree with TRBD1. Germline CDR1 reads MDHEN; CDR2 reads SYDVKM. The CDR3 length is 14 residues. The V segment lost 6 bases and the J segment 6 bases; nucleotides outside the gene matches: 11. CDR3 sequence: CASSPGQDRFEQYF. The CDR3 coding sequence is TGTGCCAGCAGCCCTGGACAGGATCGGTTCGAGCAGTACTTC.

At least ten counts were recorded for this clonotype. The chain joins TRBV12-3 or TRBV12-4 to TRBJ2-3, with D perhaps matching TRBD1 (6 bases). This CDR3 region has 14 residues. Trimming left V 8 bases short and J 1 base short, with 13 bases between. CDR3 sequence (DNA): TGTGCCAGCGCAAGACAGGCCCGCACAGATACGCAGTATTTT. Amino acids: CASARQARTDTQYF.

This clonotype has only a few counts. A read error may be the cause here, since a much bigger clone is one base away. The chain links TRBV7-9 to TRBJ2-1, with a possible D match to TRBD2 (5 bases). Per the germline V gene, CDR1 is SEHNR and CDR2 is FQNEAQ (reference sequence). This CDR3 contains 11 residues. DNA for the CDR3: TGTGCCAGCGGAGACTACAATGGGCAGTTCTTC. It specifies CASGDYNGQFF.

This clonotype was picked up many times. The chain recombines TRBV19 with TRBJ2-2; D may be TRBD1 (6 bases). The CDR3 sequence is 14 residues long. Trimming stripped 7 bases from V and 0 bases from J, with 9 bases between. CDR1 and CDR2 from the germline V gene are LNHDA and SQIVND (reference sequence). As DNA, the CDR3 is TGTGCCAGTATGGGGGCTCCGAACACCGGGGAGCTGTTTTTT. This gives the protein CASMGAPNTGELFF.

This clonotype was detected many times. The rearrangement joins TRBV14 to TRBJ1-3; D ambiguous. Germline loops: CDR1 SGHDN, CDR2 FVKESK. The V and J ends lost 3 bases and 0 bases respectively, with 6 bases between them. The CDR3 has 14 amino acids. CDR3 coding DNA: TGTGCCAGCAGCCAGACGAACTCTGGAAACACCATATATTTT. Its translation: CASSQTNSGNTIYF.

This clonotype occurred many times. The rearrangement uses TRBV13 and TRBJ2-1; TRBD1 matches 7 bases. The J segment lost 2 bases and the V segment lost 5 bases, leaving 12 bases of the junction unmatched. The germline CDR1 and CDR2 sequences are PRHDT and FYEKMQ (reference sequence). CDR3 length equals 17 residues. The CDR3 loop is CASSTSGTDGTYNEQFF. The CDR3 bases are TGTGCCAGCAGCACTAGTGGGACAGATGGGACCTACAATGAGCAGTTCTTC.

The table lists this clonotype with many counts. J is TRBJ1-5 and V is TRBV19, with TRBD1 as a possible D gene (6 bases). CDR1 and CDR2 (germline): LNHDA, SQIVND (reference sequence). Deletions cut 2 bases from V and 3 bases from J, with 8 bases between. The CDR3 covers 14 residues. CDR3 in DNA: TGTGCCAGTAGTATAAAGGGGGTCAATCAGCCCCAGCATTTT. Translated, it gives CASSIKGVNQPQHF.

This clonotype was seen many times. The chain employs TRBV5-1 and TRBJ1-4, with D maybe TRBD1 (5 bases). Germline CDR1 and CDR2: SGHRS and YFSETQ. V was trimmed by 5 bases and J by 3 bases, leaving 8 bases between them. The CDR3 sequence is 13 residues long. The CDR3 DNA sequence: TGCGCCAGCAGTCAGGGTGCTAATGAAAAACTGTTTTTT. As protein: CASSQGANEKLFF.

Ten or more counts support this clonotype. The genes are TRBV20-1 and TRBJ1-5; D call uncertain. Germline V gene data show CDR1 as DFQATT and CDR2 as SNEGSKA (reference sequence). This CDR3 is 13 amino acids long. With 1 base removed from V and 1 base from J, the gap between germline ends came to 5 bases. CDR3 protein: CSARGKSNQPQHF. CDR3 bases: TGCAGTGCTAGAGGGAAGAGCAATCAGCCCCAGCATTTT.

This clonotype was counted many times. The V call is TRBV5-1, the J call TRBJ2-2, with no clear D. The CDR3 loop spans 13 amino acids. CDR1 and CDR2 (germline): SGHRS, YFSETQ. V lost 3 bases and J lost 9, with 12 bases in between. The CDR3 DNA reads as TGCGCCAGCAGCTCTCAGGCCCACTGGGAGCTGTTTTTT. It is translated as CASSSQAHWELFF. Based on the CDR3 plus reference TRBV5-1 and TRBJ2-2, the full variable domain is KAGVTQTPRYLIKTRGQQVTLSCSPISGHRSVSWYQQTPGQGLQFLFEYFSETQRNKGNFPGRFSGRQFSNSRSEMNVSTLELGDSALYLCASSSQAHWELFFGEGSRLTVL.

The sample holds many counts of this clonotype. This chain connects TRBV7-9 to TRBJ2-5, with 9 bases that match TRBD1. Per germline, CDR1 SEHNR and CDR2 FQNEAQ (reference sequence). The CDR3 has 17 residues. After removal of 4 bases from V and 4 bases from J, the junction contained 13 bases not matched to a gene. The chain's CDR3 is CASSSWTGDRLLETQYF. The DNA for the CDR3 is TGTGCCAGCAGCTCATGGACAGGGGATCGGCTTTTAGAGACCCAGTACTTC. Filled out from reference TRBV7-9 and TRBJ2-5, the complete variable domain reads DTGVSQNPRHKITKRGQNVTFRCDPISEHNRLYWYRQTLGQGPEFLTYFQNEAQLEKSRLLSDRFSAERPKGSFSTLEIQRTEQGDSAMYLCASSSWTGDRLLETQYFGPGTRLLVL.

There are many counts of this clonotype. A much larger clone differs from this one at a single base, so this may be a read error. This chain joins TRBV7-2 and TRBJ1-1; D unresolved. This CDR3 is 13 amino acids long. V was pared by 3 bases and J by 4 bases, with 9 bases between. Germline loops: CDR1 SGHTA, CDR2 FQGNSA. As DNA, the CDR3 is TGTGCCAGCAGCTTGCAGGCGAGCACTGAAGCTTTCTTT. This gives the protein CASSLQASTEAFF.

This clonotype was recorded many times. The CDR3 reads CASSPPTGGGTGAFF. CDR3 DNA: TGTGCCAGCAGTCCCCCAACAGGGGGCGGGACGGGGGCTTTCTTT. The chain employs TRBV25-1 and TRBJ1-1, with TRBD1 matching over 9 bases. Germline values: CDR1 MGHDK, CDR2 SYGVNS. The CDR3 runs to 15 residues. V shed 5 bases and J 11 bases; nucleotides not matched to a gene: 15.

This clonotype occurred many times. The chain joins TRBV12-3 or TRBV12-4 to TRBJ1-1, with a possible D match to TRBD1 (5 bases). The CDR3 has 14 residues. Trimming took off 6 bases at V and 7 bases at J, with 18 bases between the two ends. The CDR3 loop is CASSSSGIRGEAFF. The DNA for the CDR3 is TGTGCCAGCAGCTCCAGCGGTATTAGGGGTGAAGCTTTCTTT.

This clonotype has a count of ten or more. The V and J genes are TRBV29-1 and TRBJ2-7, with 12 nucleotides matching TRBD1. This CDR3 has 13 residues. In germline, CDR1 is SQVTM, CDR2 ANQGSEA. The V gene end was trimmed by 7 bases and the J gene end by 3 bases; junction bases not matched to a gene: 4. DNA of the CDR3: TGCAGCGCTCGGGACAGGGGGCACTACGAGCAGTACTTC. Translating it yields CSARDRGHYEQYF.

This clonotype was found many times. The V and J genes are TRBV7-3 and TRBJ1-1; no clear D gene. CDR1 and CDR2 from the germline V gene are SGHTA and FQGTGA. V was trimmed by 5 bases and J by 5 bases, leaving 12 bases between them. The CDR3 sequence is 13 residues long. The CDR3 is CASSAQTETEAFF. The CDR3 bases are TGTGCCAGCAGCGCCCAGACGGAGACTGAAGCTTTCTTT.

This clonotype showed up just a few times. A single base separates this from a much larger clone, so it may be a read error. The conserved closing phenylalanine or tryptophan is absent in this CDR3, likely reflecting a read error. Because the CDR3's place on the DNA is in doubt, the DNA is left out and the CDR3 is given as listed by TCRdb. The chain has TRBV7-2 and TRBJ1-1. The germline V gene has CDR1 SGHTA and CDR2 FQGNSA. Counting both end residues, the CDR3 totals 14 amino acids. Here the CDR3 reads CASSLEFSDEMRLS.

This clonotype was observed at least ten times. This rearrangement joins TRBV7-3 to TRBJ1-1; D gene uncertain. V was trimmed by 1 base and J by 8 bases, leaving 17 bases between them. The CDR3 is 15 amino acids. CDR1 is SGHTA, CDR2 FQGTGA, per germline. CDR3 sequence reads: CASSLSNSIGGEAFF. CDR3 DNA sequence: TGTGCCAGCAGCTTAAGCAACAGCATTGGAGGGGAAGCTTTCTTT.

J is TRBJ1-3 and V is TRBV20-1; D unclear. V was cut by 5 bases and J by 7 bases, with 9 bases left in between. The CDR3 has 11 amino acids. CDR1 and CDR2 from the germline V gene are DFQATT and SNEGSKA (reference sequence). The CDR3 bases are TGCAGTGCTCGCCGGTCGAACACCATATATTTT. It yields the protein CSARRSNTIYF.

This clonotype showed up just a few times. A much larger clone lies one base from this, so it may be a read error. A read error is likely, as this CDR3 ends without the conserved phenylalanine or tryptophan. J is TRBJ2-7 and V is TRBV27; 11 nucleotides match TRBD2. J was trimmed by 5 bases and V by 5 bases; bases with no gene match: 5. From germline, CDR1 is MNHEY and CDR2 SMNVEV (reference sequence). The CDR3 is 14 residues long. In nucleotides, the CDR3 is TGTGCCAGCAGTCAAGCTAGCGGGGGGAACGAGCAGTACCTC. Encoded protein: CASSQASGGNEQYL.